This T cell receptor (beta chain) stems from a study of blood T cell repertoires in COVID-19. The data were produced by immunoSEQ multiplex PCR, yet TCRdb's version contains in-frame clones alone and is incomplete. The table records 350,000 to 550,000 clones, about 85% of them present only once. Input material: PBMCs or T cells enriched from blood (not recorded which). This TCR derives from a young woman with acute COVID-19.

DNA for the CDR3: TGCGCCAGCAGCAGAGGACAGGGCGGCGGAAACACCATATATTTT. This encodes CASSRGQGGGNTIYF. The gene calls are TRBV5-1 and TRBJ1-3; 8 bases are a match to TRBD1. Germline V gives CDR1 SGHRS, CDR2 YFSETQ. The CDR3 covers 15 residues. V was pared by 4 bases and J by 4 bases, with 7 bases of the junction left unmatched.